The TCR beta chain described here comes from a study of Ad26.COV2.S vaccination and SARS-CoV-2 variants. Study summary: Within the COV1001 Ad26.COV2.S trial arm, the donor was enrolled. The study's findings and limits: Post-vaccination spike-specific CD8+ and CD4+ T cell responses reportedly had substantial breadth.

Method: immunoSEQ multiplex PCR; TCRdb's copy keeps in-frame clones and lacks some. This sample has some 520,000 clones, with approximately 88% found just once. To note about this clone: Its antigen remains unknown. Other nucleotide sequences from this sample produce the same CDR3.

As to treatment: 15 to 20 received Ad26.COV2.S at low or high dose, single or two shots; 5 received placebo; per-sample allocation not given. Repertoires come from day 63 after the first vaccine or placebo injection. The CDR3 is made up of 13 amino acids. In germline, CDR1 is MDHEN, CDR2 SYDVKM. Trimming shortened V by 3 bases and J by 4 bases, and 9 bases separated the two germline ends. The sample was peripheral blood, taken in a trial of Ad26.COV2.S vaccine versus placebo. The V gene is TRBV28, the J gene TRBJ1-2; D is ambiguous. The TCR was taken from a person between 18 and 60 years old who received the Ad26.COV2.S COVID-19 vaccine or a placebo. This CDR3 is CASSFGSRYGYTF. For the CDR3, the DNA is TGTGCCAGCAGTTTCGGGTCTCGCTATGGCTACACCTTC.